This entry features one T cell receptor (beta chain) sequence. These data originate in a study of control samples from healthy donors and cancer patients. The germline V gene has CDR1 MDHEN and CDR2 SYDVKM. Trimming stripped 8 bases from V and 7 bases from J, with 18 bases between. This CDR3 region has 14 residues. The repertoire was sequenced with immunoSEQ multiplex PCR; TCRdb's copy has only in-frame clones and lacks some. This table has some 78,000 clones, 70% to 90% appearing once. This receptor was identified in a woman in her sixties or seventies in good health. Sequenced: blood. This rearrangement joins TRBV28 to TRBJ1-5; D is possibly TRBD1 (5 bases). The CDR3, as DNA: TGTGCCAGCTTAACGGGGGGACCCAGCCAGCCCCAGCATTTT. Translation: CASLTGGPSQPQHF.